A selection of T cell receptor beta chains follows, all from one sample in a study of blood T cells in healthy people across ages. Via MiXCR, TCRdb re-called the 5' RACE reads, giving one row per CDR3 protein. The sample lists 600,000 to 850,000 distinct CDR3 sequences; more than 40% were seen once. The sequencing sample was made of blood. The source of these receptors is a woman in her sixties in good health. Both conserved end residues are trimmed from each CDR3.

len | j_gene | v_gene | CDR3aa
13 | TRBJ1-1 | TRBV7-2 | ASSLFKQLNTEAF
10 | TRBJ2-3 | TRBV6-6 | ASAEGSDTQY
10 | TRBJ2-1 | TRBV10-3 | AINSGGNEQF
11 | TRBJ1-2 | TRBV15 | ATSPDRAYGYT
13 | TRBJ1-1 | TRBV12-3/TRBV12-4 | ASSPPGRLNTEAF
12 | TRBJ2-2 | TRBV28 | ASSITLASGELF
13 | TRBJ1-4 | TRBV2 | ASWTGVPTNEKLF
16 | TRBJ2-6 | TRBV6-5 | ASSYGGSSIAGANVLT
14 | TRBJ2-7 | TRBV27 | ASSSPARPGSYEQY
13 | TRBJ1-2 | TRBV27 | ASSPPGGQGGGYT
13 | TRBJ2-7 | TRBV6-5 | ASSRIPGTGGEQY
11 | TRBJ2-1 | TRBV6-4 | ASSARLSDEQF
12 | TRBJ1-6 | TRBV12-3/TRBV12-4 | ASSVTQHNSPLH
14 | TRBJ2-5 | TRBV27 | ASSLYASGGGETQY
12 | TRBJ2-5 | TRBV7-9 | ASILQTVQETQY
11 | TRBJ2-5 | TRBV10-3 | AISELERETQY